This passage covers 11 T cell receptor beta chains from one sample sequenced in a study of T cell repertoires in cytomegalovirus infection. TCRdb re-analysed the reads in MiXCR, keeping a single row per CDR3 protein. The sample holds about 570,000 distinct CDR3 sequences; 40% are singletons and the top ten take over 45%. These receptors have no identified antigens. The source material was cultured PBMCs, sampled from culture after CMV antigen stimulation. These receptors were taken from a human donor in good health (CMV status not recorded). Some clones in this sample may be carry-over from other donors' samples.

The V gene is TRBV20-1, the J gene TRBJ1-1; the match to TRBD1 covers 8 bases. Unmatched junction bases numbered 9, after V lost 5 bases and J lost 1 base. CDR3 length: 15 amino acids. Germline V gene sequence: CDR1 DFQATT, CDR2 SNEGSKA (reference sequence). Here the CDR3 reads CSAAVDRGWNTEAFF. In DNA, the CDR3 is TGCAGTGCTGCCGTTGACAGGGGATGGAACACTGAAGCTTTCTTT.

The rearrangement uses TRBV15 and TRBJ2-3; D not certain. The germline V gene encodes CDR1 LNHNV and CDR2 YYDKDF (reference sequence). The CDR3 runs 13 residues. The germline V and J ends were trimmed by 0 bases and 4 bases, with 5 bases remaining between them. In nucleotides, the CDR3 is TGTGCCACCAGCAGAGATCCTGCAGATACGCAGTATTTT. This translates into CATSRDPADTQYF.

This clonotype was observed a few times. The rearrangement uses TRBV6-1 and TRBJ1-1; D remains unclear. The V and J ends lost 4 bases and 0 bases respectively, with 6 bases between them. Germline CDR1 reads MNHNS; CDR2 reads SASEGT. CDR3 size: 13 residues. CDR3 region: CASSGALNTEAFF. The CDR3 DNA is TGTGCCAGCAGTGGCGCACTGAACACTGAAGCTTTCTTT.

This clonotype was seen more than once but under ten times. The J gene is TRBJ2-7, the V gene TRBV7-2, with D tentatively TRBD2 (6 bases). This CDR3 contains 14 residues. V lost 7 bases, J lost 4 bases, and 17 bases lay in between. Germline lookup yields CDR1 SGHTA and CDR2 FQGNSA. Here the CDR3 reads CASTVDYTAYEQYF. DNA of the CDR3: TGTGCCAGCACCGTGGACTATACAGCATACGAGCAGTACTTC.

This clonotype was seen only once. CDR3 DNA: TGTGCCAGCAGTCCCTCTTACTACGGCGGGACGAGTTTGAATGAGCAGTTCTTC. Protein product: CASSPSYYGGTSLNEQFF. The chain links TRBV6-2 or TRBV6-3 to TRBJ2-1, with D maybe TRBD2 (6 bases). The CDR3 runs to 18 residues. Trimming stripped 5 bases from V and 7 bases from J, with 27 bases between. Germline loops: CDR1 MNHEY, CDR2 SVGEGT.

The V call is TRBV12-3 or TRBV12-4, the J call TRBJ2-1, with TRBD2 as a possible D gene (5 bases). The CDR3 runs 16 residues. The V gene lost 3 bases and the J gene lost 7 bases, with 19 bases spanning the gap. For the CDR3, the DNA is TGTGCCAGCAGTTTGGAGCCACAGTGGAGACTAAATGAGCAGTTCTTC. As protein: CASSLEPQWRLNEQFF.

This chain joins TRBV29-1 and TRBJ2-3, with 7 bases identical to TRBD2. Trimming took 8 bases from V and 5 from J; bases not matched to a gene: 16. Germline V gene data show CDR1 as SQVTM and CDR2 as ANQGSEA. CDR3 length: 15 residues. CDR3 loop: CSPGPLAGVGDTQYF. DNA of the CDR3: TGCAGCCCCGGCCCGCTGGCGGGAGTAGGAGATACGCAGTATTTT.

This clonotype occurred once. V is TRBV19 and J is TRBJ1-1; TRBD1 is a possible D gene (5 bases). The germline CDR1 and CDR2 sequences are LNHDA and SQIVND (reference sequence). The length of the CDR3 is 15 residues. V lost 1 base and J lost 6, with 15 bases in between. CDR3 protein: CASSIGGATRAEAFF. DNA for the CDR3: TGTGCCAGTAGTATAGGCGGGGCCACCAGGGCTGAAGCTTTCTTT.

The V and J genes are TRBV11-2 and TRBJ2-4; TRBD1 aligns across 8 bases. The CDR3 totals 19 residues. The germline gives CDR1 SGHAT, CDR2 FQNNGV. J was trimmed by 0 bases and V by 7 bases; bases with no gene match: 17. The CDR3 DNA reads TGTGCCAGCAAGGCGGGCAGGGGGCAACCTTACCTAGCCAAAAACATTCAGTACTTC. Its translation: CASKAGRGQPYLAKNIQYF.

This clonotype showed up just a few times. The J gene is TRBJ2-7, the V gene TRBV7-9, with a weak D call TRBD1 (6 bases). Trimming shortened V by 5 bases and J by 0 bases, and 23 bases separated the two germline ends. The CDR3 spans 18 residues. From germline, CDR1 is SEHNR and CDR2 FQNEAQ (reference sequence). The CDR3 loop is CASSHLSPRTGSSYEQYF. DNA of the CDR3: TGTGCCAGCAGCCACCTCTCCCCGCGAACAGGGAGCTCCTACGAGCAGTACTTC.

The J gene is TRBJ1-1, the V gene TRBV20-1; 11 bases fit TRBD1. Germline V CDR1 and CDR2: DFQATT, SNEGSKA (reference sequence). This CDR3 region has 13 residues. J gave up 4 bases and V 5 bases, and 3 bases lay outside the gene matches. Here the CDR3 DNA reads TGCAGTGCTGGGACAGGGGGGGTCACTGAAGCTTTCTTT. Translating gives CSAGTGGVTEAFF.